The sequence of this T cell receptor (beta chain) was determined in a study of regulatory T cells in long-lasting Graves disease. Germline V lookup: CDR1 MNHEY, CDR2 SVGEGT. J lost 4 bases, V lost 6 bases, and 12 bases had no gene match. This CDR3 comprises 15 residues. Study-wide results and limits: Examination was confined to peripheral blood, excluding thyroid tissue.

Time point of the sample: persistent/refractory GD, antithyroid drugs over 5 years with positive TRAb. From PBMCs, RNA was extracted and then used to make the TCR library. Relying on iRepertoire HTBI primers and Arm-PCR of CDR3 regions, the team built TCR beta libraries. MiXCR, run by TCRdb on the multiplex PCR reads, gives a single entry per CDR3 protein. The table records approximately 470,000 distinct CDR3 sequences, 20% of them present only once. Regarding this clonotype: The antigen remains undetermined.

V is TRBV6-2 or TRBV6-3 and J is TRBJ2-7; 7 nucleotides match TRBD2. The clonotype was recovered from a female donor with Graves disease. The material was peripheral blood mononuclear cells (PBMCs), obtained when the disease was refractory, from a patient treated with antithyroid drugs. CDR3 sequence reads: CASSPVVSSGYEQYF. The CDR3 DNA is TGTGCCAGCAGCCCAGTTGTTTCTAGCGGATACGAGCAGTACTTC.